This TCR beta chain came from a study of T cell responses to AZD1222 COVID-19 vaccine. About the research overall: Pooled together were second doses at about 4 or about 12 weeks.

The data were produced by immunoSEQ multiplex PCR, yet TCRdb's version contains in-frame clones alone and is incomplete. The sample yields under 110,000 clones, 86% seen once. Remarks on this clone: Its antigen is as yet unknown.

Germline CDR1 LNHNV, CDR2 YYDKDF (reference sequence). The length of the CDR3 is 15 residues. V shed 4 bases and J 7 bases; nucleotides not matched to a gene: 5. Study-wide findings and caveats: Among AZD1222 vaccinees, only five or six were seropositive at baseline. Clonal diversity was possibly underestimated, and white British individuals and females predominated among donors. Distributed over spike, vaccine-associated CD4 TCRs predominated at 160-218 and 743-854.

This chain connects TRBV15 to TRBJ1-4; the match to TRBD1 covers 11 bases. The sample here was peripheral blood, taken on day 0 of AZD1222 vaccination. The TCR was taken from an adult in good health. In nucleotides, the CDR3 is TGTGCCACCAGCATCGAGGGGACAGGGGGTGAAAAACTGTTTTTT. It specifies CATSIEGTGGEKLFF.